This T cell receptor beta chain is drawn from a study of control samples from healthy donors and cancer patients. The germline V and J ends were trimmed by 1 base and 7 bases, with 11 bases remaining between them. This CDR3 has 13 residues. In germline, CDR1 is SGHNT, CDR2 YYREEE (reference sequence). Clones were read by immunoSEQ multiplex PCR, and TCRdb kept only the in-frame ones, dropping some. The sample has 130,000 to 150,000 clones; over 85% are singletons. Sequenced: blood. The chain has TRBV5-4 and TRBJ1-1; D remains ambiguous. The clonotype originates from a man aged 18 to 29 in good health. CDR3 residues: CASSLMGSIEAFF. The CDR3 DNA reads as TGTGCCAGCAGCTTGATGGGTTCGATTGAAGCTTTCTTT.